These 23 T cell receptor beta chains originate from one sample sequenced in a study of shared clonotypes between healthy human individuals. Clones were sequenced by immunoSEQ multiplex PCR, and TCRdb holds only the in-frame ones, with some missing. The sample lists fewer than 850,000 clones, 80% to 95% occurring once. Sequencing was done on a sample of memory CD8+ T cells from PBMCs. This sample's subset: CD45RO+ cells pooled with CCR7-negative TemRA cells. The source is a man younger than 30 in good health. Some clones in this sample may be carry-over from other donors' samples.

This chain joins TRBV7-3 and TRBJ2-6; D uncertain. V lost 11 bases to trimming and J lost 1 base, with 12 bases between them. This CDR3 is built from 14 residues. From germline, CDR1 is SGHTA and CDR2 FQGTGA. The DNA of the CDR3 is TGTGCCTCCCGTGATAATTCTGGGGCCAACGTCCTGACTTTC. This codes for CASRDNSGANVLTF.

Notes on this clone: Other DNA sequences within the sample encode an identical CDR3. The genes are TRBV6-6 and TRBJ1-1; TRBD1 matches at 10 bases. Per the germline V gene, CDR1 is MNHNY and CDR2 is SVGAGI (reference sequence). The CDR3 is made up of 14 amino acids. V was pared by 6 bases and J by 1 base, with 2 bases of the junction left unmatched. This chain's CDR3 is CASSRQGANTEAFF. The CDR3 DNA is TGTGCCAGCAGCAGACAGGGGGCGAACACTGAAGCTTTCTTT.

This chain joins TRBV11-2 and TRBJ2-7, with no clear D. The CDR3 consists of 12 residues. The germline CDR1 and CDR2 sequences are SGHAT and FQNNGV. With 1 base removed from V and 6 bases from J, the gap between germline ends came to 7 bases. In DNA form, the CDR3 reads TGTGCCAGCAGCTTAGTGAGCGTCGAGCAGTACTTC. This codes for CASSLVSVEQYF.

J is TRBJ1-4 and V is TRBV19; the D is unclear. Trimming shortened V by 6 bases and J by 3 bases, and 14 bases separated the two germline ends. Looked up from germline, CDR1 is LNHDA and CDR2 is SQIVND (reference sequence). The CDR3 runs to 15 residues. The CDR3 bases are TGTGCCAGTAGCCCTAGACACCTTTCTAATGAAAAACTGTTTTTT. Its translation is CASSPRHLSNEKLFF. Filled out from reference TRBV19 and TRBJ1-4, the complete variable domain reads DGGITQSPKYLFRKEGQNVTLSCEQNLNHDAMYWYRQDPGQGLRLIYYSQIVNDFQKGDIAEGYSVSREKKESFPLTVTSAQKNPTAFYLCASSPRHLSNEKLFFGSGTQLSVL.

The CDR3, as DNA: TGTGCCAGCAGTTACTCGAGCCGGGAAAAACTGTTTTTT. This sequence encodes CASSYSSREKLFF. The chain uses TRBV6-6 and TRBJ1-4; D gene unclear. Germline loops: CDR1 MNHNY, CDR2 SVGAGI (reference sequence). The V gene lost 0 bases and the J gene lost 8 bases, with 7 bases spanning the gap. The CDR3 runs 13 residues.

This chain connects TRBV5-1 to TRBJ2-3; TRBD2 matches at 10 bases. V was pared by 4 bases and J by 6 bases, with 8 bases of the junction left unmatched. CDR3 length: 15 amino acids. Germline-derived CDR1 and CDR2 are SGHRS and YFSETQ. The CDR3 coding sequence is TGCGCCAGCAGCCCCGGGACTAGCGAGGGGGATACGCAGTATTTT. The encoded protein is CASSPGTSEGDTQYF. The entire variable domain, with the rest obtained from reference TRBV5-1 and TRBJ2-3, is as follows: KAGVTQTPRYLIKTRGQQVTLSCSPISGHRSVSWYQQTPGQGLQFLFEYFSETQRNKGNFPGRFSGRQFSNSRSEMNVSTLELGDSALYLCASSPGTSEGDTQYFGPGTRLTVL.

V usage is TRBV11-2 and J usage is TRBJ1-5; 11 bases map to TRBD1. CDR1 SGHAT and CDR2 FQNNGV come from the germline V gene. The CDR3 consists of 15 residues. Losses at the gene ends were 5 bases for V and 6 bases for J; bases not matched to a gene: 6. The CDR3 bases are TGTGCCAGCAGCGTAGGACAGGGGGCAGGTCAGCCCCAGCATTTT. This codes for CASSVGQGAGQPQHF.

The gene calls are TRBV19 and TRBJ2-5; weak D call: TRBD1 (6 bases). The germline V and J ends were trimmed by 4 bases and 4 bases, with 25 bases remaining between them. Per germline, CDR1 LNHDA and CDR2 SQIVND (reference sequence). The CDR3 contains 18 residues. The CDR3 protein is CASSTFGGRREQRETQYF. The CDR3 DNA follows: TGTGCCAGTAGTACATTTGGGGGCAGACGTGAGCAACGAGAGACCCAGTACTTC.

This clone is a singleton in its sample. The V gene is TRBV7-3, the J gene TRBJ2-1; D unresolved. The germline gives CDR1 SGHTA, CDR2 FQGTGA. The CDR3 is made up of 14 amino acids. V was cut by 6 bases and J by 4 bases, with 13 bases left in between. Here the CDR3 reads CASSGPPSYNEQFF. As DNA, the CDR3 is TGTGCCAGCAGTGGCCCACCCTCTTACAATGAGCAGTTCTTC.

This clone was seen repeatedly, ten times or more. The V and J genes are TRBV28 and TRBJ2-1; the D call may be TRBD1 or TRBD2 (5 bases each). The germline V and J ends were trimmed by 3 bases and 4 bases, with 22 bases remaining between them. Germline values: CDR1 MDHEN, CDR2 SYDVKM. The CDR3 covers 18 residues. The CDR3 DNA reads TGTGCCAGCAGTTTTTCTGTTACTCTCTTTGGGGGTTACAATGAGCAGTTCTTC. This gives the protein CASSFSVTLFGGYNEQFF.

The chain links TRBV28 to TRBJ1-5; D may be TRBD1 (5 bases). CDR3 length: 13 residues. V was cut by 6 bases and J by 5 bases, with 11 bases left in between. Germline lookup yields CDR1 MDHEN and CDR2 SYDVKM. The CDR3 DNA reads TGTGCCAGCAGGTCCCCGGGGGATCAGCCCCAGCATTTT. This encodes CASRSPGDQPQHF.

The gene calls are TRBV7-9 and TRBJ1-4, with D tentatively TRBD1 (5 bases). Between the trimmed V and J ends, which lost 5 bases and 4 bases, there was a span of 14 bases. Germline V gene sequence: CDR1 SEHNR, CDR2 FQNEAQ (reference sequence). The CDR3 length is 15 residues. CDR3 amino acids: CASSLRDAFNEKLFF. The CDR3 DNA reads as TGTGCCAGCAGCCTTCGGGACGCTTTTAATGAAAAACTGTTTTTT.

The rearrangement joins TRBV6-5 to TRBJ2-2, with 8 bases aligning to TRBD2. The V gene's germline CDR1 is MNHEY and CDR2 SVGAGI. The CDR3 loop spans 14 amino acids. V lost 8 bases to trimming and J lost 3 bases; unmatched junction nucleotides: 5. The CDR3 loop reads CASGEREYTGELFF. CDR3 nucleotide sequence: TGTGCCAGCGGGGAGCGGGAGTACACCGGGGAGCTGTTTTTT.

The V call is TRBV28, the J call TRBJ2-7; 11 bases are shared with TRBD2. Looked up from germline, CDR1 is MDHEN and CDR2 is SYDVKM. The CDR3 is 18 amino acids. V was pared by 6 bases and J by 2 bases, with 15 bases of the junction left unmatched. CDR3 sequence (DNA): TGTGCCAGCAGCCCACAGGGGGGGACTAGCGGAGCCACCTACGAGCAGTACTTC. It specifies CASSPQGGTSGATYEQYF. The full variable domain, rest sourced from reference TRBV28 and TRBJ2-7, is DVKVTQSSRYLVKRTGEKVFLECVQDMDHENMFWYRQDPGLGLRLIYFSYDVKMKEKGDIPEGYSVSREKKERFSLILESASTNQTSMYLCASSPQGGTSGATYEQYFGPGTRLTVT.

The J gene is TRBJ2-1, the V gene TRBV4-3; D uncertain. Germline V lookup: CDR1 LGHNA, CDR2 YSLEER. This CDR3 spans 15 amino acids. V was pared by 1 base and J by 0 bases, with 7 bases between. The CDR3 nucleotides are TGCGCCAGCAGCCAAGGGGTCGACTCCTACAATGAGCAGTTCTTC. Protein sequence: CASSQGVDSYNEQFF.

Here the CDR3 reads CATQSGNTGELFF. The CDR3 bases are TGTGCCACACAGTCAGGGAACACCGGGGAGCTGTTTTTT. The chain uses TRBV9 and TRBJ2-2; the D is unclear. Germline V gene lookup returns CDR1 SGDLS and CDR2 YYNGEE. V shed 9 bases and J shed 1 base, with 10 bases lying between them. The CDR3 has 13 residues.

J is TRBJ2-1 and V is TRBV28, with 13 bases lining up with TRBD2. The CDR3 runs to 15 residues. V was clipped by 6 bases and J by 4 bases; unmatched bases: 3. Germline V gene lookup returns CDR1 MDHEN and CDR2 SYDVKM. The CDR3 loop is CASSPTSGRYNEQFF. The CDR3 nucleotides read TGTGCCAGCAGCCCGACTAGCGGGAGGTACAATGAGCAGTTCTTC.

The CDR3 sequence is CASSLRGGRAGANVLTF. Written as DNA, the CDR3 is TGTGCCAGCAGCCTGAGGGGGGGAAGGGCTGGGGCCAACGTCCTGACTTTC. The chain couples TRBV13 to TRBJ2-6, with D perhaps TRBD2 (7 bases). The CDR3 is made up of 17 amino acids. In germline, CDR1 is PRHDT, CDR2 FYEKMQ (reference sequence). The V gene lost 5 bases and the J gene lost 2 bases, with 16 bases spanning the gap.

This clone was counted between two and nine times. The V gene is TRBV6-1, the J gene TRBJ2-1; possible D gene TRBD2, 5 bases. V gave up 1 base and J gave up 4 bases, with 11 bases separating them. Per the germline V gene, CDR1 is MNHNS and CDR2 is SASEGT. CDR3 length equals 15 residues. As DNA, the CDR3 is TGTGCCAGCAGTGAAGGCCTAGCAGAATACAATGAGCAGTTCTTC. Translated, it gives CASSEGLAEYNEQFF.

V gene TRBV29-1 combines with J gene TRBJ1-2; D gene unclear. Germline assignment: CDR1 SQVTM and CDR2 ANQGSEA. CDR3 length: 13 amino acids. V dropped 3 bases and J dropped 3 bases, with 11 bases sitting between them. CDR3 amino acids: CSVDNREDYGYTF. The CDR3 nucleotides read TGCAGCGTTGATAACCGGGAGGACTATGGCTACACCTTC. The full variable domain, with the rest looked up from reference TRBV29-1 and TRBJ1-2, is SAVISQKPSRDICQRGTSLTIQCQVDSQVTMMFWYRQQPGQSLTLIATANQGSEATYESGFVIDKFPISRPNLTFSTLTVSNMSPEDSSIYLCSVDNREDYGYTFGSGTRLTVV.

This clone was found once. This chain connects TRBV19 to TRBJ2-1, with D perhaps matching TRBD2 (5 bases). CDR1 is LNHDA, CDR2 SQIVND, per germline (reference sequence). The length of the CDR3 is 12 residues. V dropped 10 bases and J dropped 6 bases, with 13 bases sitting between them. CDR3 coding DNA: TGTGCCACCAAGGGCGGGTCCAATGAGCAGTTCTTC. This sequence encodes CATKGGSNEQFF.

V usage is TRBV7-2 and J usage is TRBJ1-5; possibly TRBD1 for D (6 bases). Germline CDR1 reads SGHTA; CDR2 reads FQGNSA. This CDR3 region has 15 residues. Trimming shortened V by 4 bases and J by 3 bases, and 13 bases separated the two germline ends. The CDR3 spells CASSSPPGDNQPQHF. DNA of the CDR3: TGTGCCAGCAGCTCCCCCCCAGGGGACAATCAGCCCCAGCATTTT.

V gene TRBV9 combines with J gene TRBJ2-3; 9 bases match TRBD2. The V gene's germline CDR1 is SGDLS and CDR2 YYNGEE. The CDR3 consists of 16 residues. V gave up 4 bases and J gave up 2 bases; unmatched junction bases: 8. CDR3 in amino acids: CASSISGRGFTDTQYF. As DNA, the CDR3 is TGTGCCAGCAGCATTAGCGGGAGAGGGTTCACAGATACGCAGTATTTT.